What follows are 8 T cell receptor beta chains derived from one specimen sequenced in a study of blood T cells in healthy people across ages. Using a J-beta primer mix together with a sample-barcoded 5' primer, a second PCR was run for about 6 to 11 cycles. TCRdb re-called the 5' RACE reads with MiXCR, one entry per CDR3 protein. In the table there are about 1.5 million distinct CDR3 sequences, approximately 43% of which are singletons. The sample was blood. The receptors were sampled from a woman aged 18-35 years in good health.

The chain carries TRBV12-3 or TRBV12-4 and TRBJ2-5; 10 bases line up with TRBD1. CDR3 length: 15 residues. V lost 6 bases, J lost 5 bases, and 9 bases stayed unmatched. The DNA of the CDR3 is TGTGCCAGCAGCCTCGAGGGACAGGGGTCTGAGACCCAGTACTTC. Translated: CASSLEGQGSETQYF.

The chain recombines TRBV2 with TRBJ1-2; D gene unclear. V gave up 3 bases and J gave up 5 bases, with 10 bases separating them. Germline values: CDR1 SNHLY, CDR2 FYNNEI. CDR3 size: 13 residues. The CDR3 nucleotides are TGTGCCAGCAGTGAGTCGTTCCTATATGGCTACACCTTC. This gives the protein CASSESFLYGYTF.

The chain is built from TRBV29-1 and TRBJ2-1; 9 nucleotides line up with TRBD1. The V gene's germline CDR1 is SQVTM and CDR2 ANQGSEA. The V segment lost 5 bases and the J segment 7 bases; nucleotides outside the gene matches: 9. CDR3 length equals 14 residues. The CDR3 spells CSVTGQGVTNEQFF. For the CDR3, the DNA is TGCAGCGTTACGGGACAGGGTGTTACGAATGAGCAGTTCTTC.

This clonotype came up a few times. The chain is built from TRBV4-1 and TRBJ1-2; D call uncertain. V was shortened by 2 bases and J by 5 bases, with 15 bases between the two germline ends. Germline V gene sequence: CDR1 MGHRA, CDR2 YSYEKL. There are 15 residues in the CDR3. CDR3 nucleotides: TGCGCCAGCAGCCAACCGACCGCCAGCTTGTATGGCTACACCTTC. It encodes CASSQPTASLYGYTF.

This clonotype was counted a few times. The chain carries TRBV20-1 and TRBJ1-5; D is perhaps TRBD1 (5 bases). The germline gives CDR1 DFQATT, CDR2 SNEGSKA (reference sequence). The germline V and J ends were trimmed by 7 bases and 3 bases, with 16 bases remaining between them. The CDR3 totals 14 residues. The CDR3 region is CSVPRGGLNQPQHF. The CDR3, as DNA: TGCAGTGTCCCCCGGGGGGGACTCAATCAGCCCCAGCATTTT.

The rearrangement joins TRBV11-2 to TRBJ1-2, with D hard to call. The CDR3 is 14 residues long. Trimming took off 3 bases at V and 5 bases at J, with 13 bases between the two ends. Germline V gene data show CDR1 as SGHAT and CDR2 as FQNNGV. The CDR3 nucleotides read TGTGCCAGCAGCTTCTCCGGGATGGAGTATGGCTACACCTTC. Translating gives CASSFSGMEYGYTF. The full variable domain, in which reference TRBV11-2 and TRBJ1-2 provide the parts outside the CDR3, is EAGVAQSPRYKIIEKRQSVAFWCNPISGHATLYWYQQILGQGPKLLIQFQNNGVVDDSQLPKDRFSAERLKGVDSTLKIQPAKLEDSAVYLCASSFSGMEYGYTFGSGTRLTVV.

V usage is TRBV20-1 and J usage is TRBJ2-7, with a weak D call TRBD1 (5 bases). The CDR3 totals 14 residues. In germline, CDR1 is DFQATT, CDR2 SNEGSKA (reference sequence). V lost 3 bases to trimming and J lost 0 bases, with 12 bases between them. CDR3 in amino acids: CSASSGQGSYEQYF. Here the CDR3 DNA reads TGCAGTGCTAGTTCTGGGCAGGGCTCCTACGAGCAGTACTTC.

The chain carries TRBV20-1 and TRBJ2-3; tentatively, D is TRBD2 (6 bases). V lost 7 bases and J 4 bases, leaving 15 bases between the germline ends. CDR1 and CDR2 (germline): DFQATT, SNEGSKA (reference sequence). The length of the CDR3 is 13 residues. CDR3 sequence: CSGYSGNSDTQYF. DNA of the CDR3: TGCAGTGGTTATAGCGGTAACTCAGATACGCAGTATTTT.